The 20 T cell receptor beta chains below come from one sample, sequenced in a study of beta chain features in type 1 diabetes. TCRB transcripts that were expressed got sequenced, as all of the isolated RNA had been reverse transcribed. Repertoires were generated with immunoSEQ multiplex PCR, while TCRdb's copy carries only in-frame clones and drops some. Here the sample spans 600,000 to 700,000 clones, 13% being singletons. No antigens are known for them. General study findings and limits: Across all four CD4+ subsets, people with type 1 diabetes showed modestly shorter TCRB CDR3s.

Material: naive CD4+ T cells from blood. The receptors were sampled from a man aged 18 to 29 with type 1 diabetes.

The V and J genes are TRBV30 and TRBJ1-5; D unresolved. Trimming took off 2 bases at V and 0 bases at J, with 17 bases between the two ends. The length of the CDR3 is 17 residues. Germline values: CDR1 GTSNPN, CDR2 SVGIG (reference sequence). CDR3 bases: TGTGCCTGGAGTCTTGGGGTTAATACAGATAGCAATCAGCCCCAGCATTTT. Translating gives CAWSLGVNTDSNQPQHF.

This clone has a handful of counts. This chain links TRBV2 with TRBJ2-7; D unclear. The germline V gene encodes CDR1 SNHLY and CDR2 FYNNEI. Trimming took off 9 bases at V and 6 bases at J, with 18 bases between the two ends. The CDR3 runs 13 residues. Here the CDR3 reads CASWGSAGSEQYF. The CDR3 DNA reads as TGTGCCAGTTGGGGATCAGCTGGAAGCGAGCAGTACTTC. The full variable domain, rest sourced from reference TRBV2 and TRBJ2-7, is EPEVTQTPSHQVTQMGQEVILRCVPISNHLYFYWYRQILGQKVEFLVSFYNNEISEKSEIFDDQFSVERPDGSNFTLKIRSTKLEDSAMYFCASWGSAGSEQYFGPGTRLTVT.

This clone was detected only a few times. The chain carries TRBV13 and TRBJ1-6; tentatively, D is TRBD1 (5 bases). Trimming removed 6 bases from V and 5 bases from J, with 14 bases in between. This CDR3 has 15 residues. CDR1 PRHDT and CDR2 FYEKMQ come from the germline V gene (reference sequence). CDR3 coding DNA: TGTGCCAGCAGGGATCAGGGCGGAAATAATTCACCCCTCCACTTT. Its translation is CASRDQGGNNSPLHF.

The V gene is TRBV6-5, the J gene TRBJ1-4; tentative D call: TRBD1 (5 bases). V was clipped by 5 bases and J by 5 bases, with 15 bases between them. Germline V gene sequence: CDR1 MNHEY, CDR2 SVGAGI. The CDR3 covers 15 residues. CDR3 sequence reads: CASSPQGVLNEKLFF. CDR3 coding DNA: TGTGCCAGCAGTCCGCAGGGAGTGTTGAATGAAAAACTGTTTTTT.

V usage is TRBV7-8 and J usage is TRBJ2-5, with 8 bases that match TRBD2. CDR1 SGHVS and CDR2 FQNEAQ come from the germline V gene. V was pared by 4 bases and J by 4 bases, with 14 bases of the junction left unmatched. The CDR3 is 17 amino acids. CDR3 sequence: CASSSFLRRGGPETQYF. The CDR3 nucleotides are TGTGCCAGCAGCTCCTTCCTTAGACGGGGGGGCCCAGAGACCCAGTACTTC.

The chain links TRBV4-2 to TRBJ2-6; D not certain. Germline V CDR1 and CDR2: LGHNA, YNFKEQ. V shed 0 bases and J shed 0 bases, with 12 bases lying between them. The CDR3 contains 18 residues. CDR3 DNA: TGTGCCAGCAGCCAAGAATGGGGTTTTGGCTCTGGGGCCAACGTCCTGACTTTC. Protein sequence: CASSQEWGFGSGANVLTF.

The chain has TRBV5-1 and TRBJ2-1, with 8 positions matching TRBD1. V was pared by 4 bases and J by 16 bases, with 10 bases of the junction left unmatched. The CDR3 is made up of 12 amino acids. From germline, CDR1 is SGHRS and CDR2 YFSETQ. In DNA form, the CDR3 reads TGCGCCAGCAGCACGTCGGGAGACAGGGGATTCTTC. This translates into CASSTSGDRGFF.

This clone has just a few counts. This chain uses TRBV10-2 with TRBJ2-7, with 10 positions matching TRBD1. CDR3 length: 15 amino acids. Trimming took 6 bases from V and 2 from J; bases not matched to a gene: 7. CDR1 and CDR2 (germline): WSHSY, SAAADI. The CDR3 DNA follows: TGCGCCAGCAGCCCCGGGACAGGGGATCCCTACGAGCAGTACTTC. Encoded protein: CASSPGTGDPYEQYF.

This clone was found a few times. The chain couples TRBV29-1 to TRBJ1-1; D possibly corresponds to TRBD1 (5 bases). Per germline, CDR1 SQVTM and CDR2 ANQGSEA. V was trimmed by 0 bases and J by 4 bases, leaving 12 bases between them. The CDR3 covers 14 residues. CDR3 amino acids: CSVEDPRGSTEAFF. The CDR3 DNA sequence: TGCAGCGTTGAAGATCCCCGGGGGAGCACTGAAGCTTTCTTT.

The rearrangement links TRBV29-1 to TRBJ1-2; D not certain. Trimming cost V 5 bases and J 2 bases, with 12 bases left between them. The CDR3 has 13 residues. Per the germline V gene, CDR1 is SQVTM and CDR2 is ANQGSEA. CDR3 DNA: TGCAGCGTTCAGAGGGAGTGGAACTATGGCTACACCTTC. It specifies CSVQREWNYGYTF.

This clone has a handful of counts. The rearrangement uses TRBV29-1 and TRBJ1-1; D is uncertain. There are 11 residues in the CDR3. Per the germline V gene, CDR1 is SQVTM and CDR2 is ANQGSEA. Trimming took 6 bases from V and 8 from J, leaving 13 bases between them. CDR3 sequence: CSVQREQEAFF. The CDR3, as DNA: TGCAGCGTCCAGAGAGAACAGGAAGCTTTCTTT.

This clone turned up a few times. The rearrangement joins TRBV29-1 to TRBJ2-2, with D perhaps given as TRBD1 or TRBD2 (5 bases each). Germline V gene sequence: CDR1 SQVTM, CDR2 ANQGSEA. CDR3 size: 14 residues. Trimming stripped 2 bases from V and 5 bases from J, with 12 bases between. CDR3 region: CSVEWGEGTGELFF. The CDR3 nucleotides are TGCAGCGTTGAATGGGGTGAGGGGACCGGGGAGCTGTTTTTT.

A word on this clone: This sample includes further DNA sequences coding for the same CDR3. The chain uses TRBV28 and TRBJ2-2, with 8 bases fitting TRBD1. This CDR3 has 15 residues. V lost 6 bases, J lost 0 bases, and 3 bases stayed unmatched. Germline assignment: CDR1 MDHEN and CDR2 SYDVKM. As DNA, the CDR3 is TGTGCCAGCAGACCAGGGGGCGCGAACACCGGGGAGCTGTTTTTT. Translated: CASRPGGANTGELFF.

The table lists this clone with a few counts. The chain is built from TRBV18 and TRBJ2-1; 7 nucleotides match TRBD1. The CDR3 has 15 residues. V lost 2 bases to trimming and J lost 4 bases; unmatched junction nucleotides: 5. Germline V CDR1 and CDR2: KGHSH, LQKENI. This CDR3 is CASSPRDSDYNEQFF. The CDR3 DNA sequence: TGTGCCAGCTCACCAAGGGACAGCGATTACAATGAGCAGTTCTTC.

The chain carries TRBV5-1 and TRBJ1-1; D is unresolved. The CDR3 is made up of 12 amino acids. Per the germline V gene, CDR1 is SGHRS and CDR2 is YFSETQ. Trimming took 4 bases from V and 2 from J, leaving 6 bases between them. The CDR3 protein is CASSPGNTEAFF. In nucleotides, the CDR3 is TGCGCCAGCAGCCCCGGCAACACTGAAGCTTTCTTT.

A few counts support this clone. The rearrangement joins TRBV29-1 to TRBJ2-1; the D gene could be TRBD1 or TRBD2 (5 bases each). Trimming stripped 3 bases from V and 4 bases from J, with 13 bases between. The germline gives CDR1 SQVTM, CDR2 ANQGSEA. The CDR3 runs to 14 residues. The CDR3 coding sequence is TGCAGCGTTGAGTTGTGGGGGAGTTACAATGAGCAGTTCTTC. The encoded protein is CSVELWGSYNEQFF.

This rearrangement joins TRBV13 to TRBJ1-1; D is perhaps TRBD1 (6 bases). The V end was cut by 2 bases, the J end by 8 bases, with 9 bases between. This CDR3 region has 12 residues. CDR1 and CDR2 (germline): PRHDT, FYEKMQ (reference sequence). The CDR3 protein is CASSLQGSEAFF. The DNA of the CDR3 is TGTGCCAGCAGCTTACAGGGGTCAGAAGCTTTCTTT.

The CDR3 loop reads CASSQGSFFEKLFF. The DNA for the CDR3 is TGCGCCAGCAGTCAAGGCAGCTTTTTTGAAAAACTGTTTTTT. The rearrangement uses TRBV23-1 and TRBJ1-4; no firm D call. TRBV23-1 is known as an ORF, though its function is uncertain. CDR3 length: 14 amino acids. With 2 bases removed from V and 7 bases from J, the gap between germline ends came to 11 bases.

The chain joins TRBV2 to TRBJ2-7; D remains ambiguous. Germline CDR1 and CDR2: SNHLY and FYNNEI. This CDR3 has 15 residues. V was clipped by 2 bases and J by 0 bases, with 11 bases between them. The CDR3 reads CASSEKLSSSYEQYF. The CDR3 nucleotides are TGTGCCAGCAGTGAAAAGCTTTCCAGCTCCTACGAGCAGTACTTC.

The table lists this clone with a few counts. This chain joins TRBV7-8 and TRBJ1-1; D uncertain. V was shortened by 0 bases and J by 1 base, with 3 bases between the two germline ends. CDR3 length: 13 residues. Germline CDR1 reads SGHVS; CDR2 reads FQNEAQ. The chain's CDR3 is CASSLARNTEAFF. The CDR3 nucleotides are TGTGCCAGCAGCTTAGCCAGGAACACTGAAGCTTTCTTT.